This record concerns one TCR beta chain sequence. What antigen it recognizes has not been identified. No base quality values were provided; no much bigger clone lies one nucleotide off. The data belong to a study of OX40 agonist ivuxolimab in advanced cancers. Regarding the study in general: Ivuxolimab was an agonistic, fully human IgG2 monoclonal antibody directed against OX40 (CD134), a costimulatory receptor. Intravenous ivuxolimab was administered to patients every 2 weeks at six dose levels: 0.01, 0.1, 0.3, 1.5, 3 and 10 mg/kg. Among the 52 dose-escalation patients, about 19 had hepatocellular carcinoma, approximately 15 melanoma, 9 renal cell carcinoma and 9 head and neck cancer. In the dose-escalation cohort, roughly four fifths of patients were male, and the mean age was about 55 years, with a range of roughly 20 to 80. Patients were allowed to have had prior anti-PD-1, anti-PD-L1 or anti-CTLA-4 therapy, and around 43% of the dose-escalation patients had been treated with checkpoint inhibitors. Three dose-escalation patients achieved partial responses, one with hepatocellular carcinoma and two with cutaneous melanoma. The point of sequencing TCRbeta in the periphery was to test whether ivuxolimab changed TCR sequence diversity and drove clonal T-cell expansion. The paper describes the monotherapy dose-escalation part (N of about 52 patients) of the phase I trial of ivuxolimab.

Patients with a history of autoimmune disease or receiving systemic immunosuppression were excluded from the trial. In every dose cohort, peripheral blood was drawn for TCR sequencing at baseline, cycle 4 day 1, and cycle 7 day 1. Samples came from an open-label, multicenter, first-in-human phase I dose-escalation trial of ivuxolimab. Adults with locally advanced or metastatic head and neck squamous cell, hepatocellular, melanoma or renal cell carcinoma were enrolled in the trial. Before TCR sequencing, CD4+ T cells and CD8+ T cells from peripheral blood were sorted into separate populations. The study at large found these results: In partial responders in the 0.1-3.0 mg/kg groups, normalized peripheral clonal expansion was found to be among the lowest, especially among CD8+ T cells. Clonal expansion of both CD4+ and CD8+ blood T cells was observed from baseline to week 6 at doses 0.1 to 3.0 mg/kg. Low levels of normalized T-cell clonal expansion were also shown by some nonresponding patients. The antigen specificity of the clonally expanded peripheral T cells was not determined. On average, CD8+ T cells showed more expanded clones than CD4+ T cells after ivuxolimab.

CDR1 and CDR2 are read off the germline V gene (reference sequence) as SEHNR and FQNEAQ. V is shortened by 1 base, J by 0 bases, and the region joining them spans 13 bases. The CDR3 measures 17 amino acids from cysteine to phenylalanine. The kept DNA is CDR3 alone, 51 bases in frame from the first base. For sequencing of the TCRbeta CDR3 region, genomic DNA was extracted from the sorted cells. TCRbeta CDR3 regions were sequenced using the immunoSEQ Assay. Not all clones reach the TCRdb copy of this immuneACCESS table, which keeps in-frame sequences only. Checked studies attribute under half of the gap to unresolved V genes and leave the rest unexplained. This sample holds around 72,000 clones; approximately 90% were observed only once. 8% to 10% of the sample goes to the ten largest clones.

The sequence links TRBV7-9 to TRBJ1-5; no confident D gene assignment can be made. Sample: CD4+ or CD8+ T cells sorted from blood, taken in a trial of the OX40 agonist ivuxolimab. This TCR was sampled from an adult with an advanced solid tumor such as melanoma, head and neck, liver or kidney cancer. In nucleotides, the sequence is TGTGCCAGCAGCTTAGGAGGAAGCGGATATAGCAATCAGCCCCAGCATTTT. Its product reads: CASSLGGSGYSNQPQHF.